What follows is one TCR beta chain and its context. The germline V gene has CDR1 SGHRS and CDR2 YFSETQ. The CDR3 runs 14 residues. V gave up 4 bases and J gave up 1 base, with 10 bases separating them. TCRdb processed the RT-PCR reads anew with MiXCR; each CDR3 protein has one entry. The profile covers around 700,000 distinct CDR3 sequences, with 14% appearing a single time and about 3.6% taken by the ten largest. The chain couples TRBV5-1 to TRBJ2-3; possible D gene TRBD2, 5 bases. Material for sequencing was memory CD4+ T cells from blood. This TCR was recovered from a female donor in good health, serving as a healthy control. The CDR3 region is CASSTRGRTDTQYF. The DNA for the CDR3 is TGCGCCAGCAGCACGCGAGGGCGCACAGATACGCAGTATTTT.